These 6 T cell receptor beta chains were all obtained from the same sample, sequenced in a study of T-cell memory formation after mild COVID-19 (dated by TCRdb to about 2021). Receptors were amplified or captured by 5' RACE. The data were produced on an Illumina NovaSeq 6000. TCRdb reran the public reads through fastp at Q25 and MiXCR, keeping productive beta chains. Under each unique CDR3 protein, matching rows form one entry showing the most common genes and DNA. The sample has just over 300,000 distinct CDR3 sequences on record, roughly 19% of them singletons. In total, the top ten clones hold 20% to 25% of the sample. Source material: PBMCs or a T cell subset sorted from them (not recorded which). These receptors were collected from a man younger than 35 who had mild COVID-19 (a few samples of this study predate the infection). The sample titles of this study are shuffled in the database, so cell type and time point are left out; the donor was told from shared clones.

The V and J genes are TRBV24-1 and TRBJ2-1; TRBD2 matches at 10 bases. Losses at the gene ends were 4 bases for V and 9 bases for J; bases not matched to a gene: 5. The length of the CDR3 is 14 residues. Germline loops: CDR1 KGHDR, CDR2 SFDVKD. CDR3 sequence: CATSESGGAFEQFF. CDR3 bases: TGTGCCACCAGTGAAAGCGGGGGGGCCTTTGAGCAGTTCTTC.

The rearrangement uses TRBV20-1 and TRBJ2-7, with 9 bases aligning to TRBD2. This CDR3 spans 18 amino acids. Germline V gene lookup returns CDR1 DFQATT and CDR2 SNEGSKA (reference sequence). Trimming took 0 bases from V and 0 from J; bases not matched to a gene: 12. CDR3 loop: CSARDRRSGGLSSYEQYF. The CDR3 bases are TGCAGTGCTAGAGATAGGCGTAGCGGGGGCCTTAGCTCCTACGAGCAGTACTTC.

This clonotype appeared a few times. The gene calls are TRBV6-5 and TRBJ2-3; 11 bases agree with TRBD2. CDR1 is MNHEY, CDR2 SVGAGI, per germline. The CDR3 totals 15 residues. V lost 6 bases, J lost 6 bases, and 8 bases stayed unmatched. Here the CDR3 DNA reads TGTGCCAGCAGAGGACTAGCGGGTGAGGTCGATACGCAGTATTTT. This codes for CASRGLAGEVDTQYF.

This rearrangement joins TRBV7-9 to TRBJ1-1; possibly TRBD1 for D (5 bases). Germline V gives CDR1 SEHNR, CDR2 FQNEAQ (reference sequence). Trimming stripped 7 bases from V and 5 bases from J, with 11 bases between. The CDR3 length is 12 residues. CDR3 nucleotide sequence: TGTGCCAGCACCGGGGGAGGGACTGAAGCTTTCTTT. Protein sequence: CASTGGGTEAFF.

In this sample, this clonotype turned up a few times. This chain uses TRBV20-1 with TRBJ1-3; D uncertain. Trimming left V 2 bases short and J 4 bases short, with 12 bases between. The CDR3 is made up of 14 amino acids. The germline CDR1 and CDR2 sequences are DFQATT and SNEGSKA (reference sequence). This CDR3 is CSARKGSRGNTIYF. The CDR3, as DNA: TGCAGTGCTAGAAAGGGTTCGCGAGGAAACACCATATATTTT.

The V call is TRBV15, the J call TRBJ2-3, with 7 bases matching TRBD1. The J segment lost 2 bases and the V segment lost 5 bases, leaving 4 bases of the junction unmatched. Germline-derived CDR1 and CDR2 are LNHNV and YYDKDF (reference sequence). The CDR3 runs 14 residues. DNA for the CDR3: TGTGCCACCAGCCGGGACAGACACACAGATACGCAGTATTTT. Residues: CATSRDRHTDTQYF.